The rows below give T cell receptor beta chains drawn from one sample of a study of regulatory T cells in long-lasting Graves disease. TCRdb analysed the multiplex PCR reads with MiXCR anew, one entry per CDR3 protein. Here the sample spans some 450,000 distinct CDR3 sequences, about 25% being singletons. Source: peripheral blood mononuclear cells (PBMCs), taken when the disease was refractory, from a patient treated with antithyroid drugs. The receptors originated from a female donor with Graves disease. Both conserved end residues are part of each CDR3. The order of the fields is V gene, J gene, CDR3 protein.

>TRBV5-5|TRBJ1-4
CASSLEGKTNEKLFF
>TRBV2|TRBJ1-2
CASSSGTEYGYTF
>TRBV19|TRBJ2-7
CASSTEDGAYEQYF
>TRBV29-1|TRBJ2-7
CSVEAGTAPHEQYF
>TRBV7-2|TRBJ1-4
CASSPGGAGSREKLFF
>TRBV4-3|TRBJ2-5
CASSQEYKETQYF
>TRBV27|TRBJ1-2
CASSLSADTANYGYTF
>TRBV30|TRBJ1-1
CAWIMVRAFF
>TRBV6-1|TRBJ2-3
CASSDPGLAGAPDTQYF
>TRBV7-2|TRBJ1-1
CASTRVGNTEAFF
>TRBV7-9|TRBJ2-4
CASSTRDSKNIQYF
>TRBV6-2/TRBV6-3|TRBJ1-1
CASSYPGGGTEAFF
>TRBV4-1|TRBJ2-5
CASRKSIAGTEETQYF
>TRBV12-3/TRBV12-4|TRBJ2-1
CASSPIKGLGTYNEQFF
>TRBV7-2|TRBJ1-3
CASSPGGQRGNTIYF
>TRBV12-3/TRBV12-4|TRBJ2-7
CASSFMASGVYEQYF
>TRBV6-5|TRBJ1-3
CASSYSSKNGNTIYF
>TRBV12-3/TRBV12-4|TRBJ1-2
CASQPGGTIPYGYTF